This T cell receptor (beta chain) was identified during a study of technical replicates of blood from a few donors. V was cut by 5 bases and J by 5 bases, with 16 bases left in between. Germline CDR1 reads SGHNT; CDR2 reads YENEEA. The CDR3 runs 14 residues. Using immunoSEQ multiplex PCR, the repertoire was profiled, and TCRdb retains in-frame clones only, with some absent. In the table there are 100,000 or so clones, nearly 96% of which are singletons. Sequenced sample: T cells isolated from PBMCs. This chain links TRBV11-3 with TRBJ2-7, with no clear D. This clonotype originated in a human donor in good health. CDR3: CASSTNRVQHEQYF. Here the CDR3 DNA reads TGTGCCAGCAGCACTAACCGAGTTCAACACGAGCAGTACTTC.